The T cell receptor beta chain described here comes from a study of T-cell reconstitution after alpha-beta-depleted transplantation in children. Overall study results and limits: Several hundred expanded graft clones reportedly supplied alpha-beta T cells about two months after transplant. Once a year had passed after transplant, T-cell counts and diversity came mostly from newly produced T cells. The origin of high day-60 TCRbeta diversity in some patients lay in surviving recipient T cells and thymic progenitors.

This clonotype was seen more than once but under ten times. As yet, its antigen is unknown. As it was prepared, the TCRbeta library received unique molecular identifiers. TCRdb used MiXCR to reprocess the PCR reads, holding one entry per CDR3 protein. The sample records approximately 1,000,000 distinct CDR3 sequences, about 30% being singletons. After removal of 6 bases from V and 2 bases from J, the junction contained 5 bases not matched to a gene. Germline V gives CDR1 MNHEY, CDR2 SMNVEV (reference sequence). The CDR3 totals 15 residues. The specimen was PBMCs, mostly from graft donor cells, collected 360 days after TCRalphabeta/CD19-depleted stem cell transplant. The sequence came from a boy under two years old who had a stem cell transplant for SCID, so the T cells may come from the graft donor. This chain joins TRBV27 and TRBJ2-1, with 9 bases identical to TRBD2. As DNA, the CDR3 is TGTGCCAGCAGGGGGGCGGGGGGGCCCTACAATGAGCAGTTCTTC. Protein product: CASRGAGGPYNEQFF.